These 26 T cell receptor beta chains originate from one sample sequenced in a study of CD8+CD57+ T cells in acquired aplastic anemia. Genomic DNA acted as the template from which TCR beta VDJ combination and CDR3 sequence profiling were carried out. TCRdb used MiXCR to reprocess the reads, holding one entry per CDR3 protein. The sample lists about 270,000 distinct CDR3 sequences, 82% occurring once. Patients who underwent sequencing had shown CD8+CD57+ cell expansion by flow cytometry. The sequenced sample consisted of sorted CD4+, CD8+, or CD8+CD57+ T cells (not recorded which) from PBMCs. Source of these receptors: a human donor with aplastic anemia.

The chain joins TRBV9 to TRBJ2-1; no firm D call. The germline CDR1 and CDR2 sequences are SGDLS and YYNGEE. The V end lost 1 base, the J end lost 10 bases, and 21 bases lay between the germline ends. The CDR3 loop spans 16 amino acids. In DNA, the CDR3 is TGTGCCAGCAGCGTACAAGGATTGGGCGGCTACACCGAGCAGTTCTTC. Its translation: CASSVQGLGGYTEQFF.

Note on this clonotype: Compared with germline, one end of the junction differs, possibly owing to a read error. This sequence joins TRBV7-3 and TRBJ2-3; possible D gene TRBD2, 5 bases. This CDR3 is 14 amino acids long. CDR1 SGHTA and CDR2 FQGTGA come from the germline V gene. In nucleotides, the CDR3 is TGTGCTCCCAGGATCGCGGGTGGTACAGATACGCAGTCTTTT. It codes for CAPRIAGGTDTQSF. Full variable domain (remainder filled in from reference TRBV7-3 and TRBJ2-3): GAGVSQTPSNKVTEKGKYVELRCDPISGHTALYWYRQSLGQGPEFLIYFQGTGAADDSGLPNDRFFAVRPEGSVSTLKIQRTERGDSAVYLCAPRIAGGTDTQSFGPGTRLTVL.

A remark on this clonotype: One junction end disagrees with the germline gene, perhaps due to a read error. The V call is TRBV15, the J call TRBJ2-3; maybe TRBD2 (6 bases). Germline assignment: CDR1 LNHNV and CDR2 YYDKDF (reference sequence). This CDR3 has 14 amino acids. The CDR3 protein is CATRRGPSQDTQYF. CDR3 sequence (DNA): TGCGCCACCAGGAGGGGACCCAGCCAAGATACGCAGTATTTT.

This chain joins TRBV7-3 and TRBJ2-7; 9 bases are a match to TRBD2. The CDR3 is 18 residues long. V lost 4 bases to trimming and J lost 3 bases; unmatched junction nucleotides: 16. Germline loops: CDR1 SGHTA, CDR2 FQGTGA. CDR3 protein: CASSSSGNGGETHYEQYV. The CDR3 DNA follows: TGTGCCAGCAGCTCTAGCGGGAACGGGGGAGAGACCCACTACGAGCAGTACGTC.

Regarding this clonotype: Germline and junction disagree at one end, which may indicate a read error. The V gene is TRBV13, the J gene TRBJ2-1, with TRBD1 matching over 9 bases. This CDR3 has 13 amino acids. The germline gives CDR1 PRHDT, CDR2 FYEKMQ (reference sequence). The chain's CDR3 is CASSSTGTGNYGF. The CDR3, as DNA: TGTGCCAGCAGCTCCACCGGGACAGGGAACTATGGCTTC.

The chain joins TRBV20-1 to TRBJ2-7; D assignment may be TRBD1 or TRBD2 (6 bases each). Trimming cost V 3 bases and J 6 bases, with 21 bases left between them. The CDR3 is 15 amino acids. Per germline, CDR1 DFQATT and CDR2 SNEGSKA (reference sequence). The CDR3 coding sequence is TGCAGTGCTAGGGACTTCGAGGGCAGGGGAGGCGAGCAGTACTTC. As protein: CSARDFEGRGGEQYF.

This clonotype occurred a few times. Because the CDR3's place on the DNA is in doubt, the DNA is left out and the CDR3 is given as listed by TCRdb. V usage is TRBV9 and J usage is TRBJ2-2. Termini included, the CDR3 measures 16 amino acids. Germline CDR1 reads SGDLS; CDR2 reads YYNGEE. The CDR3: CASGEAGNIQYFELFF.

V and J are TRBV7-3 and TRBJ2-7; 8 bases fit TRBD2. The CDR3 sequence is 14 residues long. The junction had 6 bases not matched to a gene; V was cut back by 5 bases and J by 3 bases. Germline loops: CDR1 SGHTA, CDR2 FQGTGA. CDR3 sequence (DNA): TGTGCCAGCAGCGGAGCGGGGGTGGGCTACGAGCAGTACTTC. Translating it yields CASSGAGVGYEQYF.

V gene TRBV20-1 combines with J gene TRBJ1-1; 9 bases agree with TRBD1. From germline, CDR1 is DFQATT and CDR2 SNEGSKA (reference sequence). The V segment lost 6 bases and the J segment 1 base; nucleotides outside the gene matches: 9. The CDR3 totals 15 residues. This chain's CDR3 is CSASSWGQGNTEAFF. The CDR3 DNA follows: TGCAGTGCCAGTAGTTGGGGACAGGGGAACACTGAAGCTTTCTTT.

J is TRBJ2-7 and V is TRBV13, with TRBD1 matching over 8 bases. CDR1 and CDR2 from the germline V gene are PRHDT and FYEKMQ (reference sequence). V lost 6 bases to trimming and J lost 5 bases; unmatched junction nucleotides: 9. This CDR3 comprises 14 residues. CDR3 residues: CASRLAGGQHEQYF. The CDR3 bases are TGTGCCAGCAGGTTGGCAGGGGGCCAGCACGAGCAGTACTTC.

The chain carries TRBV7-8 and TRBJ2-3; D may correspond to TRBD1 or TRBD2 (6 bases each). The germline gives CDR1 SGHVS, CDR2 FQNEAQ. The CDR3 extends over 13 amino acids. Trimming shortened V by 3 bases and J by 14 bases, and 18 bases separated the two germline ends. In DNA, the CDR3 is TGTGCCAGCAGCTTCGGGGGCGGACATACTCCGTATTTT. The encoded protein is CASSFGGGHTPYF.

As to this clonotype: The junction shows a germline mismatch at one end, possibly a read error. V gene TRBV11-1 combines with J gene TRBJ2-7, with D perhaps matching TRBD2 (5 bases). This CDR3 is built from 13 residues. CDR1 is SGHAT, CDR2 FQDESV, per germline (reference sequence). The CDR3 region has the DNA TGTGCCACCAGCAAAGAGGAGGAGCACGAGCAGTACTTC. Translation: CATSKEEEHEQYF. The whole variable domain, remainder taken from reference TRBV11-1 and TRBJ2-7, is EAEVAQSPRYKITEKSQAVAFWCDPISGHATLYWYRQILGQGPELLVQFQDESVVDDSQLPKDRFSAERLKGVDSTLKIQPAELGDSAMYLCATSKEEEHEQYFGPGTRLTVT.

The chain combines TRBV7-9 with TRBJ1-6; D is perhaps TRBD1 (5 bases). The germline V and J ends were trimmed by 1 base and 2 bases, with 12 bases remaining between them. The CDR3 loop spans 17 amino acids. The germline CDR1 and CDR2 sequences are SEHNR and FQNEAQ (reference sequence). CDR3 nucleotide sequence: TGTGCCAGCAGCTTAGTACGGGGACCAGCCTATAATTCACCCCTCCACTTT. This gives the protein CASSLVRGPAYNSPLHF.

As to this clonotype: The CDR3 ends on some other residue instead of the conserved phenylalanine or tryptophan, so this is likely a read error. No DNA is shown, since the ends of the CDR3 on it are uncertain; the CDR3 is the one TCRdb lists. The chain employs TRBV7-9 and TRBJ2-3; TRBD1 was called by the table and not checked on the DNA. CDR1 is SEHNR and CDR2 is FQNEAQ in the germline V gene (reference sequence). 13 amino acids form the CDR3, both terminal residues included. CDR3 loop: CASSPGQGITQIR.

On this clonotype: Germline and junction disagree at one end, which may indicate a read error. This chain joins TRBV9 and TRBJ2-7; TRBD1 aligns across 7 bases. The CDR3 has 14 amino acids. Germline V gene lookup returns CDR1 SGDLS and CDR2 YYNGEE. The CDR3 region has the DNA TGTGCCAGCAACGACCCGGACAGGTCCTACGAGCAGCACTTC. Protein sequence: CASNDPDRSYEQHF.

The chain couples TRBV24-1 to TRBJ2-7; 10 nucleotides agree with TRBD2. J lost 5 bases, V lost 5 bases, and 5 bases had no gene match. Germline V gene data show CDR1 as KGHDR and CDR2 as SFDVKD. This CDR3 spans 14 amino acids. The CDR3 loop reads CATSAASGSNEQYF. The CDR3 region has the DNA TGTGCCACCAGTGCGGCTAGCGGGAGCAACGAGCAGTACTTC.

To note about this clonotype: At one end the junction does not follow the germline gene, possibly because of a read error. The V gene is TRBV9, the J gene TRBJ2-3; 7 bases are shared with TRBD2. The CDR3 has 13 residues. Germline CDR1 is SGDLS and CDR2 is YYNGEE. The CDR3 DNA follows: TGTGCCAGCAGCGAAGGGGAGGGCACAGATACGCAGTTT. Encoded protein: CASSEGEGTDTQF.

To note about this clonotype: The missing conserved phenylalanine or tryptophan at the end of this CDR3 makes a read error likely. The limits of the CDR3 on the DNA are not certain, so only TCRdb's listed CDR3 is given. The genes are TRBV2 and TRBJ2-3; TRBD1, the table's D call, was not compared with the DNA. Germline V CDR1 and CDR2: SNHLY, FYNNEI. The CDR3 is made up of 14 amino acids, end residues included. CDR3 protein: CASSDAGIPEPLFV.

Concerning this clonotype itself: Because the CDR3's place on the DNA is in doubt, the DNA is left out and the CDR3 is given as listed by TCRdb. V gene TRBV15 combines with J gene TRBJ2-3. Per germline, CDR1 LNHNV and CDR2 YYDKDF (reference sequence). A total of 14 residues make up the CDR3, ends included. The CDR3 spells CSCTSSVGSETQYF.

CDR3 sequence (DNA): TGTGCCAGCAGCTCCGACAGCGCCTCCTATACTGAAGCTTTCTTT. Amino acid sequence: CASSSDSASYTEAFF. The chain recombines TRBV3-1 with TRBJ1-1, with D tentatively TRBD1 (5 bases). In germline, CDR1 is LGHDT, CDR2 YNNKEL (reference sequence). The V gene lost 5 bases and the J gene lost 5 bases, with 18 bases spanning the gap. The CDR3 totals 15 residues.

On this clonotype: The conserved phenylalanine or tryptophan is not found at the CDR3 terminus, so this likely reflects a read error. Because the CDR3's place on the DNA is in doubt, the DNA is left out and the CDR3 is given as listed by TCRdb. This chain joins TRBV7-9 and TRBJ2-3; TRBD1, the table's D call, was not compared with the DNA. CDR1 and CDR2 from the germline V gene are SEHNR and FQNEAQ (reference sequence). With termini counted, the CDR3 has 13 amino acids. Here the CDR3 reads CASSLVPGEPQFG.

About this clonotype: One junction end disagrees with the germline gene, perhaps due to a read error. The chain links TRBV9 to TRBJ2-2, with D perhaps matching TRBD1 or TRBD2 (5 bases each). Germline CDR1 is SGDLS and CDR2 is YYNGEE. The CDR3 length is 14 residues. Here the CDR3 reads CASSVVRRKGDLVF. CDR3 DNA: TGTGCCAGCAGCGTTGTTCGACGGAAAGGGGACCTTGTTTTT.

CDR3 sequence: CASSPSWQGSSPLHF. The CDR3 region has the DNA TGTGCCAGCAGCCCTTCGTGGCAGGGGAGTTCACCCCTCCACTTT. The J gene is TRBJ1-6, the V gene TRBV2; weak D call: TRBD1 (6 bases). Germline V gene sequence: CDR1 SNHLY, CDR2 FYNNEI. Trimming took 6 bases from V and 9 from J, leaving 18 bases between them. The CDR3 totals 15 residues.

V gene TRBV12-3 or TRBV12-4 combines with J gene TRBJ1-6, with TRBD1 identical over 7 bases. The CDR3 has 13 residues. V was pared by 6 bases and J by 19 bases, with 15 bases of the junction left unmatched. CDR3 loop: CASRRDSGKEKHF. DNA for the CDR3: TGTGCCAGCAGGAGGGACAGTGGAAAAGAAAAACACTTT.

About this clonotype itself: At one end, the junction sequence differs from germline, possibly due to a read error. The rearrangement joins TRBV7-8 to TRBJ1-2; a possible D gene is TRBD1 (5 bases). CDR3 length: 11 residues. CDR1 and CDR2 (germline): SGHVS, FQNEAQ. CDR3 region: CASSGTGGYAF. Here the CDR3 DNA reads TGTGCCAGCAGCGGGACGGGAGGCTACGCCTTC.

This clonotype was counted many times. This chain uses TRBV11-2 with TRBJ2-2; D may be TRBD2 (5 bases). This CDR3 has 15 residues. Trimming cost V 1 base and J 7 bases, with 13 bases left between them. From germline, CDR1 is SGHAT and CDR2 FQNNGV. CDR3 loop: CASSLVVFEGGELFF. CDR3 nucleotide sequence: TGTGCCAGCAGCTTAGTCGTATTTGAGGGCGGGGAGCTGTTTTTT.